These 16 T cell receptor beta chains came from one sample sequenced in a study of immune characterization of retroperitoneal liposarcoma. In TCRdb, the PCR reads were re-called with MiXCR into one record per CDR3 protein. The repertoire holds about 10,000 distinct CDR3 sequences, with under 35% as singletons. Sequencing was performed on tumor tissue. The source is a male donor with retroperitoneal liposarcoma.

This clonotype has just a few counts. V and J are TRBV6-1 and TRBJ1-2; D not certain. The CDR3 has 13 residues. Trimming removed 5 bases at V and 4 bases at J, with 11 bases between. Germline V lookup: CDR1 MNHNS, CDR2 SASEGT. The CDR3: CASSYGTVYGYTF. DNA for the CDR3: TGTGCCAGCAGTTATGGTACAGTCTATGGCTACACCTTC.

This clonotype ranks as medium-sized (0.01 to 0.1%). This chain uses TRBV7-2 with TRBJ2-1; D is uncertain. CDR1 and CDR2 (germline): SGHTA, FQGNSA. V was cut by 1 base and J by 10 bases, with 8 bases left in between. This CDR3 spans 12 amino acids. CDR3 in DNA: TGTGCCAGCAGCTTAGGATATTACGAGCAGTTCTTC. Protein: CASSLGYYEQFF.

This clonotype qualifies as medium-sized (0.01 to 0.1%). The chain employs TRBV12-3 or TRBV12-4 and TRBJ2-1; D gene unclear. This CDR3 comprises 11 residues. V gave up 1 base and J gave up 10 bases, with 5 bases separating them. The CDR3 reads CASSLEYEQFF. The CDR3 DNA is TGTGCCAGCAGTTTAGAATACGAGCAGTTCTTC.

This clonotype was recorded many times. This chain uses TRBV11-3 with TRBJ2-3; tentatively, D is TRBD2 (5 bases). Trimming removed 1 base from V and 2 bases from J, with 10 bases in between. CDR1 is SGHNT, CDR2 YENEEA, per germline. CDR3 length equals 15 residues. DNA of the CDR3: TGTGCCAGCAGCTTAGTTGTCGGGGACACAGATACGCAGTATTTT. This gives the protein CASSLVVGDTDTQYF.

The V and J genes are TRBV6-5 and TRBJ2-2; D call uncertain. V lost 8 bases and J 8 bases, leaving 18 bases between the germline ends. This CDR3 spans 14 amino acids. The germline CDR1 and CDR2 sequences are MNHEY and SVGAGI. The CDR3 DNA follows: TGTGCCAGCTCTGGTCTCAATTTGGGTGGGGAGCTGTTTTTT. Residues: CASSGLNLGGELFF.

The rearrangement uses TRBV11-2 and TRBJ1-3; D is ambiguous. CDR3 size: 14 residues. Germline CDR1 is SGHAT and CDR2 is FQNNGV. Here the CDR3 DNA reads TGTGCTTCCGGGTCCCTACCCTCTGGAAACACCATATATTTT. Its protein product is CASGSLPSGNTIYF.

Many counts were recorded for this clonotype. The chain carries TRBV6-1 and TRBJ2-1, with 8 nucleotides matching TRBD1. The CDR3 length is 14 residues. V trimming: 2 bases; J trimming: 10 bases; junction bases outside the gene matches: 7. Germline CDR1 and CDR2: MNHNS and SASEGT. The CDR3 nucleotides are TGTGCCAGCAGTGAATACAACAGGGGGTCCGAGCAGTTCTTC. Its protein is CASSEYNRGSEQFF.

This clonotype was seen many times. V is TRBV27 and J is TRBJ2-1, with 12 bases lining up with TRBD2. The end of the DNA aligns better with TRBJ2-7, so the J call may be wrong. CDR1 is MNHEY, CDR2 SMNVEV, per germline (reference sequence). The CDR3 runs 19 residues. The CDR3 protein is CASSLSGTSGYFSSYEQYF. The DNA for the CDR3 is TGTGCCAGCAGTTTATCCGGGACTAGCGGGTACTTTAGCTCCTACGAGCAGTACTTC.

This clonotype occurred once. CDR3: CAMASGGQETQYF. DNA of the CDR3: TGTGCCATGGCTAGCGGGGGGCAAGAGACCCAGTACTTC. This chain links TRBV6-8 with TRBJ2-5, with TRBD2 matching 11 bases. The trim removed 10 bases at V and 2 bases at J, leaving 3 bases unmatched. This CDR3 region has 13 residues. Germline CDR1 MNHGY, CDR2 SAAAGT.

The V and J genes are TRBV11-1 and TRBJ2-7; possibly TRBD2 for D (6 bases). The end of the DNA is better explained by TRBJ2-5, so the J call may be wrong. The CDR3 loop spans 14 amino acids. Per germline, CDR1 SGHAT and CDR2 FQDESV (reference sequence). The CDR3 DNA reads as TGTGCCAGCAGCTTGGGAGGCTCCCGGGAGACCCAGTACTTC. Residues: CASSLGGSRETQYF.

This clonotype is medium-sized in the sample. The V gene is TRBV10-1, the J gene TRBJ1-4; perhaps TRBD1 as D (6 bases). Trimming left V 2 bases short and J 7 bases short, with 17 bases between. This CDR3 is built from 16 residues. CDR1 and CDR2 (germline): WNHNN, SYGVQD (reference sequence). The CDR3 here is CASSERGGGCCEKLFF. In DNA, the CDR3 is TGCGCCAGCAGTGAGAGGGGGGGGGGATGCTGTGAAAAACTGTTTTTT.

This clonotype qualifies as large. V is TRBV6-1 and J is TRBJ2-5; TRBD1 matches 8 bases. The ends lost 10 bases at V and 3 bases at J; junction bases unmatched: 7. The CDR3 is made up of 13 amino acids. The germline CDR1 and CDR2 sequences are MNHNS and SASEGT. The CDR3 region is CATDRTGKETQYF. CDR3 nucleotide sequence: TGTGCCACCGACCGGACAGGGAAAGAGACCCAGTACTTC.

In its sample, this clonotype was seen a few times. The CDR3 loop is CASSYRAGFEDSYNSPLHF. CDR3 nucleotide sequence: TGTGCCAGCAGTTACCGGGCCGGGTTCGAAGACTCCTATAATTCACCCCTCCACTTT. The chain uses TRBV6-6 and TRBJ1-6, with no clear D. There are 19 residues in the CDR3. Trimming removed 2 bases from V and 0 bases from J, with 17 bases in between. The germline V gene encodes CDR1 MNHNY and CDR2 SVGAGI (reference sequence).

Many counts were recorded for this clonotype. V usage is TRBV6-1 and J usage is TRBJ2-1; a possible D gene is TRBD2 (6 bases). The end of the DNA aligns better with TRBJ2-7, so the J call may be wrong. Germline CDR1 is MNHNS and CDR2 is SASEGT. The CDR3 sequence is 14 residues long. CDR3 nucleotides: TGTGCCAGCAGTGGGCCCGGGGGAACCTACGAGCAGTACTTC. It specifies CASSGPGGTYEQYF.

The genes are TRBV6-1 and TRBJ2-3, with 8 bases aligning to TRBD1. This CDR3 comprises 13 residues. CDR1 and CDR2 from the germline V gene are MNHNS and SASEGT. Trimming took 7 bases from V and 2 from J; bases not matched to a gene: 2. Here the CDR3 reads CASNRGTTDTQYF. CDR3 nucleotides: TGTGCCAGCAACAGGGGGACCACAGATACGCAGTATTTT.

There are a few counts of this clonotype. V gene TRBV7-2 combines with J gene TRBJ2-1; 8 bases map to TRBD2. The junction had 8 bases not matched to a gene; V was cut back by 5 bases and J by 2 bases. Germline V gives CDR1 SGHTA, CDR2 FQGNSA. The CDR3 is 16 residues long. The CDR3 loop is CASSPLTSAAYNEQFF. CDR3 nucleotide sequence: TGTGCCAGCAGCCCCCTGACTAGCGCAGCCTACAATGAGCAGTTCTTC. Full variable domain (remainder filled in from reference TRBV7-2 and TRBJ2-1): GAGVSQSPSNKVTEKGKDVELRCDPISGHTALYWYRQSLGQGLEFLIYFQGNSAPDKSGLPSDRFSAERTGGSVSTLTIQRTQQEDSAVYLCASSPLTSAAYNEQFFGPGTRLTVL.